Listed here are 2 T cell receptor beta chains from one sample, sequenced in a study of PD-1 blockade in classical Hodgkin lymphoma. Time point noted: cycle 4 day 1 (C4D1), after more than five weeks of nivolumab. Relapses following autologous stem cell transplantation were seen in all patients, with brentuximab vedotin exposure varying. Clones were read by immunoSEQ multiplex PCR, and TCRdb kept only the in-frame ones, dropping some. The table lists 90,000 to 140,000 clones, over 85% of them singletons, with about 20% in the top ten. Material: peripheral blood mononuclear cells (PBMCs), obtained before the fourth cycle of nivolumab. These receptor sequences come from a human donor with classical Hodgkin lymphoma.

V is TRBV25-1 and J is TRBJ1-4; D not certain. Between the trimmed V and J ends, which lost 2 bases and 0 bases, there was a span of 13 bases. The CDR3 sequence is 17 residues long. Germline CDR1 and CDR2: MGHDK and SYGVNS. In DNA form, the CDR3 reads TGTGCCAGCAGTGAAGGGCGGAGAATGTCAACTAATGAAAAACTGTTTTTT. Translating gives CASSEGRRMSTNEKLFF.

The genes are TRBV28 and TRBJ2-2; a weak D match, TRBD2 (6 bases). Trimming took 7 bases from V and 3 from J, leaving 15 bases between them. The CDR3 is 15 residues long. Germline V CDR1 and CDR2: MDHEN, SYDVKM. CDR3 protein: CASTLLGTYTGELFF. The CDR3 nucleotides are TGTGCCAGCACTCTACTCGGGACTTACACCGGGGAGCTGTTTTTT.